This TCR beta chain was identified in a study of T cells in pancreatic ductal adenocarcinoma. Surgery without prior neoadjuvant therapy was the treatment of the selected pancreatic ductal adenocarcinoma patients. Study results and caveats: Comparisons of tumor and blood clonality may show falsely lower tumor diversity. Tumor and blood clonality did not differ significantly, about 0.12 versus 0.079.

V lost 7 bases, J lost 1 base, and 11 bases lay in between. This CDR3 comprises 13 residues. The V gene's germline CDR1 is MDHEN and CDR2 SYDVKM. This table comes from immunoSEQ multiplex PCR, and its TCRdb copy is limited to in-frame clones, with some not included. The sample contains roughly 8,700 clones, around nine tenths of which appear only once. About this clone: The antigen remains unidentified.

The sequence was collected from a human donor with pancreatic ductal adenocarcinoma. Source material: PBMCs. The chain employs TRBV28 and TRBJ2-7, with D possibly TRBD2 on 5 matching bases. In DNA form, the CDR3 reads TGTGCCAGCATCGGGGTGGGATCCTACGAGCAGTACTTC. Translating it yields CASIGVGSYEQYF.